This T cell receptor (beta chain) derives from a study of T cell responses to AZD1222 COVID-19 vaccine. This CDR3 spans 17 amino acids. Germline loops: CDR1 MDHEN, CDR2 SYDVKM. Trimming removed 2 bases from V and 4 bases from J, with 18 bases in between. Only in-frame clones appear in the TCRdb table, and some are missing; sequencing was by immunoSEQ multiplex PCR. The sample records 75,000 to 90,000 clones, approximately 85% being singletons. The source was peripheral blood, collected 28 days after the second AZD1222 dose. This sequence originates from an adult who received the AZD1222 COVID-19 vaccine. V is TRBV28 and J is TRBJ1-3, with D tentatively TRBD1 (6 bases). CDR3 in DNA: TGTGCCAGCAGTTTACTTGGACAGTTATTAGGGGGAAACACCATATATTTT. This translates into CASSLLGQLLGGNTIYF.